This T cell receptor beta chain was documented in a study of T cells in Graves' hyperthyroidism and ophthalmopathy. Patients with ophthalmopathy all had a Clinical Activity Score of at least 3, a NOSPECS grade of at least 4 and duration under 3 months. The CDR3 runs 15 residues. The ends lost 5 bases at V and 5 bases at J; junction bases unmatched: 6. Authors of the study amplified TCR beta CDR3 regions from RNA transcripts. First-round RT-PCR with HTBI primers amplified the TCR CDR3 region. One entry per CDR3 protein, called by TCRdb with MiXCR from the multiplex PCR reads. The sample consists of about 380,000 distinct CDR3 sequences, approximately 17% of them appearing once.

The TCR comes from a man between 18 and 29 years old with Graves' ophthalmopathy. This chain connects TRBV12-3 or TRBV12-4 to TRBJ2-1; TRBD2 matches 10 bases. Source material: blood. CDR3 region: CASSPWTSGDNEQFF. CDR3 bases: TGTGCCAGCAGTCCTTGGACTAGCGGAGACAATGAGCAGTTCTTC.